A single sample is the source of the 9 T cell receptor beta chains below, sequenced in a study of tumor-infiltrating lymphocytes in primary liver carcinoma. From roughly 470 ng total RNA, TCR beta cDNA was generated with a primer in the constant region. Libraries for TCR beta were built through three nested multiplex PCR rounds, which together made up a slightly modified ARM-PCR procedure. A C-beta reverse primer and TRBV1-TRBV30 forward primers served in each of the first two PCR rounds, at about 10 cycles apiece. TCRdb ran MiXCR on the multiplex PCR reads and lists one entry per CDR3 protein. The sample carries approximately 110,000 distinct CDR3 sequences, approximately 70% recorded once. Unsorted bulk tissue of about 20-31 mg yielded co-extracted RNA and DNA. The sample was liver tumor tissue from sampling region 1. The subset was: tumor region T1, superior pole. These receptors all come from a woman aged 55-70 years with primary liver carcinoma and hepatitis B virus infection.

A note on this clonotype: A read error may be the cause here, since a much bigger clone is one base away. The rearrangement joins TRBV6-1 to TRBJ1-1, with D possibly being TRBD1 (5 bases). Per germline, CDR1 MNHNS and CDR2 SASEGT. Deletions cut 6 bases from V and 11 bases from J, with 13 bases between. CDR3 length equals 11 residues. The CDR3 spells CASRVPGRAFF. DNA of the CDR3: TGTGCCAGCAGGGTTCCGGGACGCGCTTTCTTT.

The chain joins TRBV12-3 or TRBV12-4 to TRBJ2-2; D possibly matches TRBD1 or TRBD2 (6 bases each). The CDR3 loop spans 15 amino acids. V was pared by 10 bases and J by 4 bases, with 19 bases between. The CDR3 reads CANCPAGHITGELFF. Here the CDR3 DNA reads TGTGCCAACTGTCCGGCGGGACACATCACCGGGGAGCTGTTTTTT.

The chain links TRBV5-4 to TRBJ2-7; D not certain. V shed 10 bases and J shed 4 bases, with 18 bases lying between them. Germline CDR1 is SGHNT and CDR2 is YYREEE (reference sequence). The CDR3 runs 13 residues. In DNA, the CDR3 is TGTGCCGCAGGATCAGTGGGATTTTACGAGCAGTACTTC. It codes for CAAGSVGFYEQYF.

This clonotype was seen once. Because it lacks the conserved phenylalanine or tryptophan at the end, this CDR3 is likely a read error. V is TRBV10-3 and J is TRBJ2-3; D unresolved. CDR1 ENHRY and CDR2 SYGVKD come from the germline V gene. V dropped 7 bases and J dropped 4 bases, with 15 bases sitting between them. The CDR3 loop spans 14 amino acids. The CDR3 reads CAIIDILGADTQYC. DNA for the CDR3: TGTGCCATCATCGACATTCTGGGCGCAGATACGCAGTATTGT.

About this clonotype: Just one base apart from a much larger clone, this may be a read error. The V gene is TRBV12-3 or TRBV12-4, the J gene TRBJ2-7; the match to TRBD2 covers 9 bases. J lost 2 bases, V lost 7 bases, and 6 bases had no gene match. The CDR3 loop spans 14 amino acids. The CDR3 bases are TGTGCCAGCACCTGGGGCGGGGGGGCCTACGAGCAGTACTTC. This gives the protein CASTWGGGAYEQYF.

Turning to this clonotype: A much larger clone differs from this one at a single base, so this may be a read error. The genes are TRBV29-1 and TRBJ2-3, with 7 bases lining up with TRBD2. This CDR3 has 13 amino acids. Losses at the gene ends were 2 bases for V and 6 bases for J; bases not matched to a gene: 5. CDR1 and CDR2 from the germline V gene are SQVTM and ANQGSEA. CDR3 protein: CSVERGGGDTQYF. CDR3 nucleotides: TGCAGCGTTGAACGTGGCGGGGGTGATACGCAGTATTTT.

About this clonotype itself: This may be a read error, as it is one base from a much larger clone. CDR3 loop: CANSYGGARNIQYF. The CDR3 DNA reads as TGTGCCAACAGTTATGGGGGCGCCAGGAACATTCAGTACTTC. The V gene is TRBV6-5, the J gene TRBJ2-4; perhaps TRBD1 as D (6 bases). The CDR3 has 14 amino acids. Germline CDR1 reads MNHEY; CDR2 reads SVGAGI.

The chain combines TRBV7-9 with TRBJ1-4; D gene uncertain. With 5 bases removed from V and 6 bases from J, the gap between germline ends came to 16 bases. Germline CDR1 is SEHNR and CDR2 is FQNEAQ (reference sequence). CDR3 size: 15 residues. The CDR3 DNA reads TGTGCCAGCAGCCATCGGACCGTCGGGTATGAAAAACTGTTTTTT. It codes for CASSHRTVGYEKLFF. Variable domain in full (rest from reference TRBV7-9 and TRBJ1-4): DTGVSQNPRHKITKRGQNVTFRCDPISEHNRLYWYRQTLGQGPEFLTYFQNEAQLEKSRLLSDRFSAERPKGSFSTLEIQRTEQGDSAMYLCASSHRTVGYEKLFFGSGTQLSVL.

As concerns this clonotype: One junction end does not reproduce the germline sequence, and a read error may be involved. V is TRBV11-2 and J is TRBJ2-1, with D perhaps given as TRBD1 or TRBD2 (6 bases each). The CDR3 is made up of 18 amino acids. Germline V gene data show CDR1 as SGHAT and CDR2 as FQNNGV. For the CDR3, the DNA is TGTGCTAGCAGCCTAGTCCGCCAGGGGACTCGATCCTACAATGAGCAGTTCTTC. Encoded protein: CASSLVRQGTRSYNEQFF.